This T cell receptor beta chain was found in a study of T cell responses to AZD1222 COVID-19 vaccine. Overall study findings and caveats: Within unmutated variant regions lay the reported targets of nearly half of spike-specific TCRs. Dominant CD4 TCR responses targeted spike regions 160-218 and 743-854.

V was pared by 2 bases and J by 5 bases, with 9 bases between. From germline, CDR1 is MNHEY and CDR2 SMNVEV (reference sequence). The CDR3 runs 13 residues. The method was immunoSEQ multiplex PCR; TCRdb's version includes in-frame clones alone and lacks a portion of them. The repertoire holds over 100,000 clones, with about nine tenths as singletons. A note on this clone: Antigen: not known.

The chain links TRBV27 to TRBJ2-5; D is unclear. This TCR was recovered from an adult who received the AZD1222 COVID-19 vaccine. Sequencing was performed on peripheral blood, taken 28 days after the second AZD1222 dose. CDR3 residues: CASSLGSRETQYF. The CDR3 DNA sequence: TGTGCCAGCAGTTTAGGGTCCAGGGAGACCCAGTACTTC.